Listed below are T cell receptor beta chains from one sample, sequenced in a study of T-cell reconstitution after alpha-beta-depleted transplantation in children. A single record per CDR3 protein comes from TCRdb applying MiXCR to the PCR reads. The repertoire holds about 230,000 distinct CDR3 sequences, 12% seen once, with over 2.5% in the top ten. The sample in question was PBMCs from the stem cell graft donor, obtained from the stem cell graft. All receptors derive from a human donor who donated a stem cell graft to a child with acute lymphoblastic leukemia. CDR3s include the opening cysteine and the closing phenylalanine or tryptophan. D genes are given only for firm matches. Not every row has a clone size; where given, it reads once, few, many or a size class.

>TRBJ2-1|TRBV6-1|-|-
TGTGCCGGAGTGGGGGCCTTCTTGCATGAGCAGTTCTTC
CAGVGAFLHEQFF
>TRBJ1-1|TRBV12-3/TRBV12-4|medium-sized|-
TGTGCCAGCAGTTACCGGCGGGAGCAGAACACTGAAGCTTTCTTT
CASSYRREQNTEAFF
>TRBJ2-3|TRBV27|many|-
TGTGCCAGCAGTTCCCTCGCGGGGCGCCCCAATCCAGATACGCAGTATTTT
CASSSLAGRPNPDTQYF
>TRBJ1-5|TRBV18|many|-
TGTGCCAGCTCACCAATGCAGGGCAATCAGCCCCAGCATTTT
CASSPMQGNQPQHF
>TRBJ1-1|TRBV6-2/TRBV6-3|many|TRBD1
TGTGCCAGCAGTTACTCGGGGACAGTGAACACTGAAGCTTTCTTT
CASSYSGTVNTEAFF
>TRBJ1-1|TRBV10-3|many|-
TGTGCCATCAGTAGAGACAGCACTAGTACTGAAGCTTTCTTT
CAISRDSTSTEAFF
>TRBJ2-3|TRBV9|few|TRBD2
TGTGCCAGCAGCGTAGCCGGTAGCGGGGGCACAGATACGCAGTATTTT
CASSVAGSGGTDTQYF
>TRBJ2-1|TRBV28|-|TRBD1
TGTGCCAGCAGTTTATCGGACAGGGATGGAAATGAGCAGTTCTTC
CASSLSDRDGNEQFF
>TRBJ2-1|TRBV6-5|many|TRBD1
TGTGCCAGCAGTTTCTACGACAGGGCCTACAATGAGCAGTTCTTC
CASSFYDRAYNEQFF
>TRBJ2-7|TRBV19|-|-
TGTGCCAGTATGGGGATCTCCTACGAGCAGTACTTC
CASMGISYEQYF
>TRBJ2-2|TRBV7-9|many|-
TGTGCCAGCAGCTCCAGTAGCACCGGGGAGCTGTTTTTT
CASSSSSTGELFF
>TRBJ2-5|TRBV24-1|many|-
TGTGCCACCAGTGATTTCTTCGGGGCAGGACAAGAGACCCAGTACTTC
CATSDFFGAGQETQYF
>TRBJ1-2|TRBV12-3/TRBV12-4|many|-
TGTGCCAGCAATGGCGGGACACCAAGCGGCTACACCTTC
CASNGGTPSGYTF
>TRBJ1-1|TRBV19|-|-
TGTGCCAGTAGTATTTGGGCGAATGAAGCTTTCTTT
CASSIWANEAFF
>TRBJ2-2|TRBV9|many|TRBD1
TGTGCCAGCAGCGCCAAAAAAGGACAGGGATTTGGCACCGGGGAGCTGTTTTTT
CASSAKKGQGFGTGELFF
>TRBJ2-3|TRBV5-1|many|TRBD2
TGCGCCAGCAGCTTCGGGACTAGCGGGGATAACACAGATACGCAGTATTTT
CASSFGTSGDNTDTQYF
>TRBJ1-6|TRBV12-3/TRBV12-4|many|-
TGTGCCAGCAGTTCGGTAGGGAATTCACCCCTCCACTTT
CASSSVGNSPLHF
>TRBJ2-3|TRBV6-2/TRBV6-3|few|TRBD1
TGTGCCAGCAGTTACGCACAGGGGGTCTTCTTCGCAGATACGCAGTATTTT
CASSYAQGVFFADTQYF
>TRBJ2-2|TRBV20-1|many|TRBD2
TGCAGTGCTAGAGAGGGGGAGGGGAACACCGGGGAGCTGTTTTTT
CSAREGEGNTGELFF
>TRBJ1-2|TRBV19|many|-
TGTGCCAGTAGTACCAGGCGGTTTAACTATGGCTACACCTTC
CASSTRRFNYGYTF
>TRBJ2-7|TRBV20-1|-|-
TGCAGTCACCAACGGGGGGACAGTAGCTCCTACGAGCAGTACTTC
CSHQRGDSSSYEQYF
>TRBJ1-2|TRBV9|many|-
TGTGCCAGCAGCGTAGCGAGAGAAGCTAACTATGGCTACACCTTC
CASSVAREANYGYTF
>TRBJ1-5|TRBV5-4|many|TRBD1
TGTGCCAGCAGCTTGGACCAGGGGGCGTCTCAGCCCCAGCATTTT
CASSLDQGASQPQHF
>TRBJ2-3|TRBV7-2|many|-
TGTGCCAGCAGCTTACTACCTGGGGGAAGCACAGATACGCAGTATTTT
CASSLLPGGSTDTQYF
>TRBJ2-5|TRBV29-1|many|-
TGCAGCGTCGAAGGGTCGCAGGCGGAGACCCAGTACTTC
CSVEGSQAETQYF
>TRBJ2-1|TRBV7-8|many|-
TGTGCCAGCAGCTTAGGCTCACAGGGCCCTATTTACAATGAGCAGTTCTTC
CASSLGSQGPIYNEQFF
>TRBJ1-2|TRBV7-9|many|-
TGTGCCAGCAGCGCCGGGCCAGACAATGGCTACACCTTC
CASSAGPDNGYTF
>TRBJ2-5|TRBV7-8|many|-
TGTGCCAGCAGCTCCGTGGCGCCGAGCCTGGGGTTGGACCAGTACTTC
CASSSVAPSLGLDQYF
>TRBJ2-5|TRBV5-6|many|TRBD2
TGTGCCAGCAGCTTGGGGCTAGCGGGACAAGAGACCCAGTACTTC
CASSLGLAGQETQYF
>TRBJ2-3|TRBV20-1|many|TRBD1
TGCAGTGCTACTCGACAGGGGGCAGGGAGGGAGTCGTATTTT
CSATRQGAGRESYF
>TRBJ2-7|TRBV7-9|many|-
TGTGCCAGCAGCCACCGGACAAACTACGAGCAGTACTTC
CASSHRTNYEQYF
>TRBJ2-2|TRBV30|-|-
TGTGCCTGGAGTGCCGGGACACCAGGGGCCGGGGAGCTGTTTTTT
CAWSAGTPGAGELFF